These 8 T cell receptor beta chains were all obtained from the same sample, sequenced in a study of cytomegalovirus exposure and HLA in healthy donors. The study ran its PCR with 60 Vbeta and 13 Jbeta primers. Clones were sequenced by immunoSEQ multiplex PCR, and TCRdb holds only the in-frame ones, with some missing. The sample holds some 100,000 clones, 65% to 75% seen once. The sequenced sample consisted of PBMCs. The receptors shown here come from a woman aged 40 to 49 in good health and CMV-seronegative.

This clone turned up a few times. The V and J genes are TRBV4-3 and TRBJ1-2; D is possibly TRBD1 (5 bases). This CDR3 has 16 amino acids. CDR1 is LGHNA and CDR2 is YSLEER in the germline V gene. Between the trimmed V and J ends, which lost 0 bases and 4 bases, there was a span of 15 bases. CDR3 region: CASSQDWKGLGYGYTF. The CDR3 nucleotides are TGCGCCAGCAGCCAAGATTGGAAGGGGTTGGGCTATGGCTACACCTTC.

This clone appeared a few times. The V gene is TRBV9, the J gene TRBJ2-1, with 10 bases aligning to TRBD2. V was clipped by 3 bases and J by 6 bases; unmatched bases: 6. CDR1 is SGDLS and CDR2 is YYNGEE in the germline V gene. The CDR3 consists of 15 residues. The CDR3 nucleotides read TGTGCCAGCAGCGCCCCTAGCGGGAGCATCAATGAGCAGTTCTTC. Encoded protein: CASSAPSGSINEQFF. The complete variable domain, with remaining parts taken from reference TRBV9 and TRBJ2-1, reads DSGVTQTPKHLITATGQRVTLRCSPRSGDLSVYWYQQSLDQGLQFLIQYYNGEERAKGNILERFSAQQFPDLHSELNLSSLELGDSALYFCASSAPSGSINEQFFGPGTRLTVL.

On this clone itself: One junction end does not reproduce the germline sequence, and a read error may be involved. J is TRBJ1-1 and V is TRBV7-9, with TRBD1 matching 9 bases. The CDR3 contains 16 residues. Germline-derived CDR1 and CDR2 are SEHNR and FQNEAQ (reference sequence). The CDR3, as DNA: TGTTCCAGCAGCTTAGCGATGGGACAGGGTCATGGGGAAGCTTTCTTT. It is translated as CSSSLAMGQGHGEAFF.

This chain uses TRBV5-1 with TRBJ2-3; 12 bases line up with TRBD1. V lost 0 bases and J lost 1; bases outside the gene matches: 6. Germline CDR1 is SGHRS and CDR2 is YFSETQ. There are 18 residues in the CDR3. CDR3 nucleotide sequence: TGCGCCAGCAGCTTGGCGGGACAGGGGGCGGTAGGCACAGATACGCAGTATTTT. This translates into CASSLAGQGAVGTDTQYF.

The chain carries TRBV10-3 and TRBJ2-7; the match to TRBD2 covers 13 bases. This CDR3 has 13 amino acids. CDR1 and CDR2 from the germline V gene are ENHRY and SYGVKD. V shed 4 bases, J shed 7 bases, and the junction held 1 base outside the gene matches. For the CDR3, the DNA is TGTGCCATCAGTGTGGGACTAGCGGGGGAGCAGTACTTC. Translation: CAISVGLAGEQYF.

This clone was counted only a few times. Other DNA sequences from this sample encode an identical CDR3 as well. The chain combines TRBV4-3 with TRBJ1-4; possibly TRBD1 for D (5 bases). V lost 0 bases, J lost 7 bases, and 15 bases lay in between. The germline gives CDR1 LGHNA, CDR2 YSLEER. This CDR3 is 16 amino acids long. CDR3 nucleotide sequence: TGCGCCAGCAGCCAAGATCCCCGAACGGGGGGTGAAAAACTGTTTTTT. Amino acid sequence: CASSQDPRTGGEKLFF.

The chain joins TRBV6-6 to TRBJ1-6; D not resolved. The ends were cut back, 0 bases at V and 0 bases at J, with 3 bases in the middle. Germline V gene lookup returns CDR1 MNHNY and CDR2 SVGAGI (reference sequence). The CDR3 is 15 residues long. CDR3 sequence (DNA): TGTGCCAGCAGTTACTCGAGCTCCTATAATTCACCCCTCCACTTT. Translated: CASSYSSSYNSPLHF.

This clone was observed a single time. The chain recombines TRBV2 with TRBJ1-1, with 8 bases aligning to TRBD1. There are 14 residues in the CDR3. V was pared by 4 bases and J by 2 bases, with 3 bases of the junction left unmatched. Looked up from germline, CDR1 is SNHLY and CDR2 is FYNNEI. The CDR3 DNA reads TGTGCCAGCAGTGGTGGACAGGGCAACACTGAAGCTTTCTTT. Protein product: CASSGGQGNTEAFF.